The present TCR beta chain was sequenced within a study of tumor-infiltrating lymphocytes in oesophageal squamous cell carcinoma. TCRdb reanalysed the PCR reads using MiXCR and keeps one entry per CDR3 protein. Seen here are roughly 17,000 distinct CDR3 sequences, roughly 50% observed once, and the top ten hold 44%. The CDR3 contains 16 residues. Germline CDR1 is SGHRS and CDR2 is YFSETQ. The sample taken for sequencing was normal esophageal tissue next to the tumor. The rearrangement joins TRBV5-1 to TRBJ2-6, with 7 bases fitting TRBD1. The DNA end is more similar to TRBJ1-2, so the J call may be wrong. The sequence was collected from a female donor with esophageal squamous cell carcinoma. Here the CDR3 reads CASSSTGTGAVDGYTF. DNA for the CDR3: TGCGCCAGCAGCTCAACGGGAACAGGGGCTGTCGATGGCTACACCTTC.